This T cell receptor (beta chain) is from a study of cytomegalovirus exposure and HLA in healthy donors. Use of 60 Vbeta and 13 Jbeta primers characterized the PCR. TCRdb keeps only in-frame clones here, not all; method: immunoSEQ multiplex PCR. This sample has 73,000 or so clones, with 70% to 90% found just once. Overall study results and limits: A later analysis showed HLA-associated TCR beta chains outstripping equally common others in clonal expansion. Later analysis reportedly placed an Asian-associated ancestry cluster below the roughly 600-donor mean in N-insertions. As a later analysis revealed, the rate of TCR association differed by HLA locus, with DRB1 most and HLA-C fewest.

Notes on this clone: The antigen remains unidentified.

This CDR3 has 15 amino acids. Germline values: CDR1 SGHTA, CDR2 FQGTGA. V was pared by 5 bases and J by 1 base, with 13 bases between. The chain uses TRBV7-3 and TRBJ2-3; tentatively, D is TRBD2 (5 bases). The TCR was taken from a human donor in good health. Material for sequencing was PBMCs. The CDR3 DNA reads as TGTGCCAGCAGCAAAAAGTGGGGAGGCACAGATACGCAGTATTTT. This encodes CASSKKWGGTDTQYF.